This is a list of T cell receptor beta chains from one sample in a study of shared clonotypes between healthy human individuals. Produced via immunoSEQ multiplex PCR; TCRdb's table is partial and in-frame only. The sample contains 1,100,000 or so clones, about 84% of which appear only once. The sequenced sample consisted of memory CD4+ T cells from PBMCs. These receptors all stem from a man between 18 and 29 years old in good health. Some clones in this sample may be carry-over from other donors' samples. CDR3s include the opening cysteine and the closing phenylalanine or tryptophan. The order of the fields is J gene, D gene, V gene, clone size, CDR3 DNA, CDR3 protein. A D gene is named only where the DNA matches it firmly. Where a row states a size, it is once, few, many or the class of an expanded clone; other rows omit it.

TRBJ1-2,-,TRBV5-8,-,TGTGCCAGCAGCTTGGATGGGACTGTGAACTATGGCTACACCTTC,CASSLDGTVNYGYTF
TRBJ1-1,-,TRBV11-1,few,TGTGCCAGCAGCTCCCAACAGAACACTGAAGCTTTCTTT,CASSSQQNTEAFF
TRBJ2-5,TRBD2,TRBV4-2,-,TGTGCCAGCAGCGGGTACCTAGCGGGAGGGCCTCAAGAGACCCAGTACTTC,CASSGYLAGGPQETQYF
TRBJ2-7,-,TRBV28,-,TGTGCCAGCAGTTTTTTGTTGGGTGGAACCCGTTCACCCTACGAGCAGTACTTC,CASSFLLGGTRSPYEQYF
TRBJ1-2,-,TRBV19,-,TGTGCCAGTACCCGGTTGGACGGAATTAACTATGGCTACACCTTC,CASTRLDGINYGYTF
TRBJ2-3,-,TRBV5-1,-,TGCGCCAGCAGCTTAGCGGGCGTACAAGATACGCAGTATTTT,CASSLAGVQDTQYF
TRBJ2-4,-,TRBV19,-,TGTGCCAGTAGTACTGGTATGGGAGCCAAAAACATTCAGTACTTC,CASSTGMGAKNIQYF
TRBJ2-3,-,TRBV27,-,TGTGCCAGCAGCCCCGGCGCGGCGGGTGTAAGCCTCACGCAGTATTTT,CASSPGAAGVSLTQYF
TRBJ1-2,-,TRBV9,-,TGTGCCAGCAGCGTAGATGCGGGGGTGGGCTATGGCTACACCTTC,CASSVDAGVGYGYTF
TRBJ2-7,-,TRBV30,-,TGTGCCTGGAGTGTTTTCGCCGAGCAGTACTTC,CAWSVFAEQYF
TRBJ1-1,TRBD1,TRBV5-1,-,TGCGCCAGCAGCCCCCAGGGACAGCCGAACACTGAAGCTTTCTTT,CASSPQGQPNTEAFF
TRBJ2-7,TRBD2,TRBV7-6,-,TGTGCCAGCAGCTTAGGAGGGAGGGCAGGGGAGCAGTACTTC,CASSLGGRAGEQYF
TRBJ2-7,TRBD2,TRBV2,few,TGTGCCAGCAGTTTTAGCGGGAGTGGGTACGAGCAGTACTTC,CASSFSGSGYEQYF
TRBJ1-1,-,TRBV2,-,TGTGCCAGCAGGACAGCGTCCAATGAAGCTTTCTTT,CASRTASNEAFF
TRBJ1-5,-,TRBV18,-,TGTGCCAGCTCACCACCCGGGGGTACTCAGCCCCAGCATTTT,CASSPPGGTQPQHF
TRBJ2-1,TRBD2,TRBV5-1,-,TGCGCCAGCAGCTTGCGGACTAGCGGGAGGCTCAATGAGCAGTTCTTC,CASSLRTSGRLNEQFF